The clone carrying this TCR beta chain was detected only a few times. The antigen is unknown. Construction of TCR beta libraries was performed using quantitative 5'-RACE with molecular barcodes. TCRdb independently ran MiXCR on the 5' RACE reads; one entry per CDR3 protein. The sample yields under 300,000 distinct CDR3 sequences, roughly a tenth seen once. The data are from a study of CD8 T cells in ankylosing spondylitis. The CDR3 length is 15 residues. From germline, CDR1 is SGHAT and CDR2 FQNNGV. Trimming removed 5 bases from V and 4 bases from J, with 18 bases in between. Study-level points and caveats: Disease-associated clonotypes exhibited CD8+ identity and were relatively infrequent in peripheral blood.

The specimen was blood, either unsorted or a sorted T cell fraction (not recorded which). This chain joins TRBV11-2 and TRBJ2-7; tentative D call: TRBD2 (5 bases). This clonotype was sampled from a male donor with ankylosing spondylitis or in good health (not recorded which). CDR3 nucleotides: TGTGCCAGCAGCACATCTGCGGGCGCGGGTTACGAGCAGTACTTC. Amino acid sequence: CASSTSAGAGYEQYF.